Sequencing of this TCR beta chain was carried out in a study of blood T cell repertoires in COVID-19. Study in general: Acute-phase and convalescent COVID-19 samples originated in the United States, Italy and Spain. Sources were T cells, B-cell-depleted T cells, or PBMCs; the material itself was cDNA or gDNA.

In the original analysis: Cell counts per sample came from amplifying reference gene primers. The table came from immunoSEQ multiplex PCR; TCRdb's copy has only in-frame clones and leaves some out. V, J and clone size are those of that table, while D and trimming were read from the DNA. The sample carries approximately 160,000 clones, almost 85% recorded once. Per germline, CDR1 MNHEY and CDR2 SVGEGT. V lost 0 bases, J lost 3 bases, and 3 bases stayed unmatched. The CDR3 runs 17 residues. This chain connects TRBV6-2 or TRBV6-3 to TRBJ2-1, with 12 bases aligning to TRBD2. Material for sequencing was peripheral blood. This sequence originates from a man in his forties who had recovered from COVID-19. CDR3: CASSYSTLAGGYNEQFF. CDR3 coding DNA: TGTGCCAGCAGTTACTCGACACTAGCGGGAGGCTACAATGAGCAGTTCTTC.